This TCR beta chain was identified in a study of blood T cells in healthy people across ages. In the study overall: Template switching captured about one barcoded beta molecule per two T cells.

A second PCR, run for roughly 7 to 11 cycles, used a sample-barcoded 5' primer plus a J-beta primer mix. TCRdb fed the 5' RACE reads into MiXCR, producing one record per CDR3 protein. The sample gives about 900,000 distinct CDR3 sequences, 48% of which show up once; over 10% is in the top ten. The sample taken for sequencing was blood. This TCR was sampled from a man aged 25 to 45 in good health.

The CDR3 DNA reads as TGCAGTGCTAGGGCGGGGGATTATAATTCACCCCTCCACTTT. It codes for CSARAGDYNSPLHF. The chain joins TRBV20-1 to TRBJ1-6; D is perhaps TRBD1 (5 bases). There are 14 residues in the CDR3. V was pared by 3 bases and J by 4 bases, with 10 bases between. Germline loops: CDR1 DFQATT, CDR2 SNEGSKA (reference sequence).